The text below deals with one TCR beta chain. Antigen: not known. Trimming pared 7 bases from V and 5 bases from J, leaving 23 bases between. The CDR3 contains 15 residues. Germline V lookup: CDR1 GTSNPN, CDR2 SVGIG (reference sequence). This sample was included in a study of CD8 T cells in Susac syndrome. Study-level information: When blood was drawn, the patients with Susac syndrome were therapy-naive, on corticosteroids, or on intravenous immunoglobulin alone. General observations from the study: In Susac syndrome, the CD4+ T cell repertoires did not show clonal expansion.

Reverse transcription of roughly 0.5 to 1 ug RNA was carried out with random hexamers. Multiplex immunoSEQ PCR targeted 54 Vbeta and 13 Jbeta TCR beta segments. TCRdb re-called the immunoSEQ multiplex PCR reads through MiXCR, storing one row per CDR3 protein. The sample lists about 210,000 distinct CDR3 sequences, roughly 93% occurring once. TCR beta sequencing covered blood CD8+ and CD4+ T cells. The receptor was isolated from a human donor with Susac syndrome. The V call is TRBV30, the J call TRBJ1-2; weak D call: TRBD1 (5 bases). The sequencing sample was made of CD4+ T cells from PBMCs. CDR3 sequence: CALKWIWGTEYGYTF. CDR3 nucleotides: TGTGCCTTAAAATGGATTTGGGGCACGGAATATGGCTACACCTTC.